This TCR beta chain was retrieved from a study of post-analysis software for immune sequencing data. Study-level points and caveats: TRBV5-6, TRBV5-1 and TRBV20-1 were among 4 or 5 TRBV segments more frequent in patients than controls.

From germline, CDR1 is MDHEN and CDR2 SYDVKM. This CDR3 contains 17 residues. V lost 3 bases to trimming and J lost 8 bases, with 23 bases between them. Tagging with unique molecular identifiers was a feature of the TCR beta cDNA libraries. Between 1 and 10 million T cells gave rise to hundreds of thousands of cDNA molecules. TCRdb redid the calling of the PCR reads with MiXCR, one entry per CDR3 protein. The top ten hold 3% to 3.5% of the sample, which has about 200,000 distinct CDR3 sequences, 29% seen once. This clonotype occurred a few times. What it binds is not known. The sequencing sample was made of blood. The gene calls are TRBV28 and TRBJ2-1; weak D call: TRBD2 (6 bases). This receptor was identified in a girl aged 2-17 years with multiple sclerosis. CDR3 region: CASSFGASGGALDEQFF. The CDR3, as DNA: TGTGCCAGCAGTTTCGGGGCGTCGGGCGGGGCCCTGGATGAGCAGTTCTTC.